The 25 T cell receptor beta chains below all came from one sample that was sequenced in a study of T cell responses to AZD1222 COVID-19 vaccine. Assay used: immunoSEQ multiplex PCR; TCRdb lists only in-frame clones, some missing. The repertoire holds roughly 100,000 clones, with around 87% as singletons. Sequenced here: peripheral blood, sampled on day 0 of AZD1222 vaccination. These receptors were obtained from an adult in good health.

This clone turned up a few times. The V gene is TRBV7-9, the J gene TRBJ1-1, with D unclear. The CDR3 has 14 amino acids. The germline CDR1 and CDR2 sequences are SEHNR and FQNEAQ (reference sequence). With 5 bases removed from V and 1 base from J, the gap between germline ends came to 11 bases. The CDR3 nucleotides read TGTGCCAGCAGCCCCTCTAACGCGAACACTGAAGCTTTCTTT. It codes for CASSPSNANTEAFF.

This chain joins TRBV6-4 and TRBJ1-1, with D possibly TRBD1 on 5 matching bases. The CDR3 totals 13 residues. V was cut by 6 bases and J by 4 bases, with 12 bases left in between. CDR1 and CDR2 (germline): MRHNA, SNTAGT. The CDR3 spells CASRGGDTTEAFF. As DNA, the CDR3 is TGTGCCAGCAGGGGGGGAGACACCACTGAAGCTTTCTTT.

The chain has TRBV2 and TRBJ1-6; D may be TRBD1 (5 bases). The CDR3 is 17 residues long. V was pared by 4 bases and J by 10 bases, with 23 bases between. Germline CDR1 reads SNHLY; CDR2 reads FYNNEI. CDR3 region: CASSVAPPGPSASPLHF. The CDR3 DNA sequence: TGTGCCAGCAGTGTTGCTCCGCCGGGACCGTCCGCATCACCCCTCCACTTT.

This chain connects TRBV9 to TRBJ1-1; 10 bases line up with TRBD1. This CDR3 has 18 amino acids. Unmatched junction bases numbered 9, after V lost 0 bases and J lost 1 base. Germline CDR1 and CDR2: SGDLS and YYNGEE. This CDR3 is CASSVAPDRGLRNTEAFF. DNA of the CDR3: TGTGCCAGCAGCGTAGCCCCCGACAGGGGGCTGAGGAACACTGAAGCTTTCTTT. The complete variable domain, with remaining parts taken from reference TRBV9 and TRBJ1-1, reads DSGVTQTPKHLITATGQRVTLRCSPRSGDLSVYWYQQSLDQGLQFLIQYYNGEERAKGNILERFSAQQFPDLHSELNLSSLELGDSALYFCASSVAPDRGLRNTEAFFGQGTRLTVV.

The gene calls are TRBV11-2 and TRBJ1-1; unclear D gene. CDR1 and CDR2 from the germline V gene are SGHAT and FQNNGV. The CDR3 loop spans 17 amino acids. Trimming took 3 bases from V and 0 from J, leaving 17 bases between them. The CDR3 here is CASSFGSGRWLNTEAFF. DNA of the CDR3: TGTGCCAGCAGCTTCGGCTCCGGGAGATGGTTGAACACTGAAGCTTTCTTT.

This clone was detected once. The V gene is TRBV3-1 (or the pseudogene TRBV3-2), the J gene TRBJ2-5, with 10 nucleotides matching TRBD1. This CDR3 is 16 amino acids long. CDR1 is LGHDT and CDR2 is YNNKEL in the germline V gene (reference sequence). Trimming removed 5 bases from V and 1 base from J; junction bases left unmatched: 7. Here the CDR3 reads CASSTRTGGIQETQYF. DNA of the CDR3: TGTGCCAGCAGCACTCGGACAGGGGGAATCCAAGAGACCCAGTACTTC.

Here the CDR3 reads CASSKRMTSGRVIGPLEQYF. For the CDR3, the DNA is TGTGCCAGTAGTAAACGAATGACTAGCGGGAGGGTTATCGGGCCCCTCGAGCAGTACTTC. The chain joins TRBV19 to TRBJ2-7; 14 nucleotides match TRBD2. CDR1 and CDR2 from the germline V gene are LNHDA and SQIVND (reference sequence). After removal of 4 bases from V and 6 bases from J, the junction contained 20 bases not matched to a gene. CDR3 length equals 20 residues. Filled out from reference TRBV19 and TRBJ2-7, the complete variable domain reads DGGITQSPKYLFRKEGQNVTLSCEQNLNHDAMYWYRQDPGQGLRLIYYSQIVNDFQKGDIAEGYSVSREKKESFPLTVTSAQKNPTAFYLCASSKRMTSGRVIGPLEQYFGPGTRLTVT.

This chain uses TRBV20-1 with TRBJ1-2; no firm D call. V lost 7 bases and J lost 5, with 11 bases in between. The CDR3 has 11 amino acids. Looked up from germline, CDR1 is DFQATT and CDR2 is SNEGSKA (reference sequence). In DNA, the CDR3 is TGCAGTGTCAACGGACTTTATGGCTACACCTTC. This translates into CSVNGLYGYTF.

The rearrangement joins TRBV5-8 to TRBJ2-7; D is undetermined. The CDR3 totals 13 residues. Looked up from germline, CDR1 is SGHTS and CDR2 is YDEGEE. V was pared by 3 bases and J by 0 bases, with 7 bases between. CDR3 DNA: TGTGCCAGCAGCTCGGCCGTCTCCTACGAGCAGTACTTC. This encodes CASSSAVSYEQYF.

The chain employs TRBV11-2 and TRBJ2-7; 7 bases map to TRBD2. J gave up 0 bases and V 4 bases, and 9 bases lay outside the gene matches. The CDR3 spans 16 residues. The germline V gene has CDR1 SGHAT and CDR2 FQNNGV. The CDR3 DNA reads TGTGCCAGCAGCTACGAGAGCGGGACGAGCTCCTACGAGCAGTACTTC. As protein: CASSYESGTSSYEQYF. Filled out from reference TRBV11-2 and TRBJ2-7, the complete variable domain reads EAGVAQSPRYKIIEKRQSVAFWCNPISGHATLYWYQQILGQGPKLLIQFQNNGVVDDSQLPKDRFSAERLKGVDSTLKIQPAKLEDSAVYLCASSYESGTSSYEQYFGPGTRLTVT.

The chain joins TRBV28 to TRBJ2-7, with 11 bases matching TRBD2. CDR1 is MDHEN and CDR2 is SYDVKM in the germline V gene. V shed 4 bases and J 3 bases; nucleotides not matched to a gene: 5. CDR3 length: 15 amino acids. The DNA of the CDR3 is TGTGCCAGCAGTTCCGCGACTAGCGGGATCTACGAGCAGTACTTC. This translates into CASSSATSGIYEQYF.

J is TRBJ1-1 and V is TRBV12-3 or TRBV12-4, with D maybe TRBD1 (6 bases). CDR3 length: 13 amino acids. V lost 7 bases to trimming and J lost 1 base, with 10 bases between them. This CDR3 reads CASTRDTNTEAFF. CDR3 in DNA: TGTGCCAGCACAAGGGACACGAACACTGAAGCTTTCTTT.

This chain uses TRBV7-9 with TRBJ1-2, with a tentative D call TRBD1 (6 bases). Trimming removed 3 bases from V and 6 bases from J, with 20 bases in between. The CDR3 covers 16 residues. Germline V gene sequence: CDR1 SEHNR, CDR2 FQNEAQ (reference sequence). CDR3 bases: TGTGCCAGCAGCTTGTCCCCCGTTGGGCAGGGGAATGGCTACACCTTC. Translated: CASSLSPVGQGNGYTF.

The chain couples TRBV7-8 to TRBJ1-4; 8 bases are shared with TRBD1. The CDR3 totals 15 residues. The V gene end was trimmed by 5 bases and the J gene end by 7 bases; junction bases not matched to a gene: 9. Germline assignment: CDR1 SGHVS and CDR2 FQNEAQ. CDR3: CASSPRQGRGEKLFF. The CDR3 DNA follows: TGTGCCAGCAGCCCCCGACAGGGGAGGGGTGAAAAACTGTTTTTT. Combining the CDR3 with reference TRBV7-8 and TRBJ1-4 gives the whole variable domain GAGVSQSPRYKVAKRGQDVALRCDPISGHVSLFWYQQALGQGPEFLTYFQNEAQLDKSGLPSDRFFAERPEGSVSTLKIQRTQQEDSAVYLCASSPRQGRGEKLFFGSGTQLSVL.

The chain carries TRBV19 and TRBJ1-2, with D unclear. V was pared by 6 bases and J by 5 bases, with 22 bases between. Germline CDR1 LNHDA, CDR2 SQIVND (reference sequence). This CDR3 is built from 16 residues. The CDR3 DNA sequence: TGTGCCAGTAGGGACCTCTTCGTTGGGATCTCGTATGGCTACACCTTC. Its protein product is CASRDLFVGISYGYTF.

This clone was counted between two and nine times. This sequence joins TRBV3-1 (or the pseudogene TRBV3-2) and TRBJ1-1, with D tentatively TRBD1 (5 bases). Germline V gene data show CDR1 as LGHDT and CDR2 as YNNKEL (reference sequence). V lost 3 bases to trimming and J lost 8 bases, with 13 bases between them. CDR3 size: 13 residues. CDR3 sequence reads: CASSQQGGGEAFF. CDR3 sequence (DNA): TGTGCCAGCAGCCAGCAGGGAGGAGGGGAAGCTTTCTTT.

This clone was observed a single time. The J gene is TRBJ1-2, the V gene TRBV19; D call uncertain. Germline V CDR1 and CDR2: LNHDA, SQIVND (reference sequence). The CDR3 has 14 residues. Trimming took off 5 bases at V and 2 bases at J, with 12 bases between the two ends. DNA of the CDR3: TGTGCCAGTAGTGTGGACGTAATGAACTATGGCTACACCTTC. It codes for CASSVDVMNYGYTF.

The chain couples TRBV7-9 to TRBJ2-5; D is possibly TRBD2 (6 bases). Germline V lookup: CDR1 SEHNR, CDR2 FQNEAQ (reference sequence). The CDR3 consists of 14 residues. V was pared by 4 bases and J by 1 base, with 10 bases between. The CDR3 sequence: CASSSRGSQETQYF. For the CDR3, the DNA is TGTGCCAGCAGCTCGCGGGGCTCCCAAGAGACCCAGTACTTC.

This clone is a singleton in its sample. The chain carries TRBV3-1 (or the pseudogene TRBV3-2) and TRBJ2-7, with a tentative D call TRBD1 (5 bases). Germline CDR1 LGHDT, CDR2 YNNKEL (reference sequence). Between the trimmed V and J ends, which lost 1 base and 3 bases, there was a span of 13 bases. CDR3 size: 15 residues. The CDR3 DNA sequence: TGTGCCAGCAGCCAAGTACAGGCTCCCGACTACGAGCAGTACTTC. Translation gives CASSQVQAPDYEQYF.

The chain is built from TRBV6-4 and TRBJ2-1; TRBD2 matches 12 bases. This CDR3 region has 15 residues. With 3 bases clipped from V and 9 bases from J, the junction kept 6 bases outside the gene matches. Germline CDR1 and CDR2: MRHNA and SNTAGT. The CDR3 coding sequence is TGTGCCAGCAGTGATCTAGCGGGGGGGCTGAGTGAGCAGTTCTTC. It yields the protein CASSDLAGGLSEQFF.

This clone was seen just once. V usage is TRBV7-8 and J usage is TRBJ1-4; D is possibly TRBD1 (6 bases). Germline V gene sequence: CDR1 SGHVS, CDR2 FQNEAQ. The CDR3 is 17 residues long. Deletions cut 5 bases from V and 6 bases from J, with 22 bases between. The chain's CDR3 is CASSPIRRNQGYEKLFF. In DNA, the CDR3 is TGTGCCAGCAGCCCAATCAGGCGTAATCAGGGGTATGAAAAACTGTTTTTT.

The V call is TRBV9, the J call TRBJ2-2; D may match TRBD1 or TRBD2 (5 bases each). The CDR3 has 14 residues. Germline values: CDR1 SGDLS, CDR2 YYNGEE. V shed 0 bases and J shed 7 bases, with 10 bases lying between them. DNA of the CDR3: TGTGCCAGCAGCGTAGCCGGGGCGGGCGGGGAGCTGTTTTTT. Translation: CASSVAGAGGELFF.

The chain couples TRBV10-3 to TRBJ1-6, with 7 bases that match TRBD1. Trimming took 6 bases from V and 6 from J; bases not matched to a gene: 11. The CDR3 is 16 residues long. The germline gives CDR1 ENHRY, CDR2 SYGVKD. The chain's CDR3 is CAIRIDRDIPNSPLHF. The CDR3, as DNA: TGTGCCATCAGGATAGACAGGGACATCCCTAATTCACCCCTCCACTTT.

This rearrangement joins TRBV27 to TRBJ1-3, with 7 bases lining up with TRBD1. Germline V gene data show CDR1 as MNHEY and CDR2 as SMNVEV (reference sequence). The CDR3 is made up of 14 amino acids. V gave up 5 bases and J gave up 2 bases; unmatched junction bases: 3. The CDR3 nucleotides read TGTGCCAGCAGTCCAGACAGGGCTGGAAACACCATATATTTT. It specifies CASSPDRAGNTIYF.

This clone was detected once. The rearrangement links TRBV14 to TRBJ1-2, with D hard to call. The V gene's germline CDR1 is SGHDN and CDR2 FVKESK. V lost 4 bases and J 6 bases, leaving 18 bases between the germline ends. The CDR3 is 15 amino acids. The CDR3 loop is CASSPTQAWTDGYTF. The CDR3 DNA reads TGTGCCAGCAGCCCGACTCAGGCCTGGACGGATGGCTACACCTTC.